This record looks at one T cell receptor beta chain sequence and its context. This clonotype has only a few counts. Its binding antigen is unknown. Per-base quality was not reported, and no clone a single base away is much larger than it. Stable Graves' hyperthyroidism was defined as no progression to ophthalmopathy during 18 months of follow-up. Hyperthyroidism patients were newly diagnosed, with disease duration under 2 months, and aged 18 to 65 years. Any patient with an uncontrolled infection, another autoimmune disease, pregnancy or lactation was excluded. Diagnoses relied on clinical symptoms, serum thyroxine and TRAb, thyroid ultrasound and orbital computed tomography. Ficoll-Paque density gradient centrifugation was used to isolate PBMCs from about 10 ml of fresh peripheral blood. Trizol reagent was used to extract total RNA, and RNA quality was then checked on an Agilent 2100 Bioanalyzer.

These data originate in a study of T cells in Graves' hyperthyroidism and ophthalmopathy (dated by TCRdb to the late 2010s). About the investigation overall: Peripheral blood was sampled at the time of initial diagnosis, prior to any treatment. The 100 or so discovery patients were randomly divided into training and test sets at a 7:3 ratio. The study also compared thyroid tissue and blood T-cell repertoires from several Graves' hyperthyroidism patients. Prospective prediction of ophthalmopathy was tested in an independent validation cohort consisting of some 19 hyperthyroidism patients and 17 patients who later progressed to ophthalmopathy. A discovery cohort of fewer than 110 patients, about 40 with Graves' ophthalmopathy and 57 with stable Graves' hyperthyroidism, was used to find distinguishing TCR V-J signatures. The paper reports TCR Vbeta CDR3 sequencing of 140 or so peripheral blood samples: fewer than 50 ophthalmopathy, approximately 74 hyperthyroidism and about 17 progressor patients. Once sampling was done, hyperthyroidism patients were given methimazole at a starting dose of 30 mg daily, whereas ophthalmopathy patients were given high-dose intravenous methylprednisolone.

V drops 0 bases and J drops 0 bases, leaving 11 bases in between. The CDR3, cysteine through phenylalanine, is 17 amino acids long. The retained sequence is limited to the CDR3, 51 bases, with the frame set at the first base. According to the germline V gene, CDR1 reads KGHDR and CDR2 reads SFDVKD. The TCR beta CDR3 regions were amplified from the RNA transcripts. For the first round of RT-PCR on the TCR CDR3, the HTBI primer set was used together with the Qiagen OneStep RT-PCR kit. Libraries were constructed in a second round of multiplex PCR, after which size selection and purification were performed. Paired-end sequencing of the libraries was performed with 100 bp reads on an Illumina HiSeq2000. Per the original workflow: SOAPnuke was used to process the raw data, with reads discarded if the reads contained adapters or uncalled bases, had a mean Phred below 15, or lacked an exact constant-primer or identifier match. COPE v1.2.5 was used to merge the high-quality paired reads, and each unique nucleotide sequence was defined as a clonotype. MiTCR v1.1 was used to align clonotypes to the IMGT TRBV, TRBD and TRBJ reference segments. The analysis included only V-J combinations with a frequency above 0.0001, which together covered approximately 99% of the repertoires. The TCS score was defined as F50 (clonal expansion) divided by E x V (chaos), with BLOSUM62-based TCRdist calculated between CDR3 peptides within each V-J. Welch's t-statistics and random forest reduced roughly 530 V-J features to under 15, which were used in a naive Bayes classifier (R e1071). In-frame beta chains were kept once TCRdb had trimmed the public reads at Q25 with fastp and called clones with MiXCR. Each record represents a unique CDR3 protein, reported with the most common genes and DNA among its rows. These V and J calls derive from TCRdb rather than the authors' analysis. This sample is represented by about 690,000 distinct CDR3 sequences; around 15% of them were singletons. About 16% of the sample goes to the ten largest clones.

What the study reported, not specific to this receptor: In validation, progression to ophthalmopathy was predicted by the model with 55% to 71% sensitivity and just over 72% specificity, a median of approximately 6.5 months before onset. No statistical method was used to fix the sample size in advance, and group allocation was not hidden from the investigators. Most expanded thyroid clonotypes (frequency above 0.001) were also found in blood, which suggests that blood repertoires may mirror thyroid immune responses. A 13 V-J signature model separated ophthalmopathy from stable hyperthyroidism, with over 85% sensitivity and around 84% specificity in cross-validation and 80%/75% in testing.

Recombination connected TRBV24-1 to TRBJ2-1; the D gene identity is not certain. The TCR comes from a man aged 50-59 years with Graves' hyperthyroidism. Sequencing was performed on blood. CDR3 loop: CATSDLSSRSSYNEQFF. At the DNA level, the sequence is TGTGCCACCAGTGATTTGAGTAGCAGAAGCTCCTACAATGAGCAGTTCTTC.